The clone carrying this T cell receptor beta chain has only a few counts. Its antigen is currently unknown. Co-extraction of RNA and DNA was performed on about 20-32 mg of unsorted bulk tissue. These data belong to a study of tumor-infiltrating lymphocytes in primary liver carcinoma. Study-level findings and limits: Tumor-adjacent and tumor-blood pairs overlapped less than tumor region pairs did. Appearing in all five tumor regions was true of only about 8-25% of top clones.

The CDR3 runs to 14 residues. In germline, CDR1 is SQVTM, CDR2 ANQGSEA. With V trimmed by 6 bases and J by 0 bases, 3 bases remained unmatched. TCR beta cDNA was reverse-transcribed from roughly 520 ng of total RNA. The reaction used a constant-region primer and ProtoScript II reverse transcriptase. TCR beta libraries came from three nested multiplex PCR rounds using slightly modified ARM-PCR. The two initial PCR rounds, about 9 cycles each, used TRBV1-TRBV30 forward and C-beta reverse primers. Using its own MiXCR run on the multiplex PCR reads, TCRdb lists one record per CDR3 protein. The repertoire has 60,000 or so distinct CDR3 sequences, 71% of them found once; the top ten carry 57%.

Sequenced material: liver tumor tissue from sampling region 2. Regarding subset: tumor region T2, inferior pole. The TCR sequence derives from a man in his forties or fifties with primary liver carcinoma and hepatitis B virus infection. The V call is TRBV29-1, the J call TRBJ1-3; 9 bases are a match to TRBD1. DNA of the CDR3: TGCAGCGTCGGACAGGGGACCTCTGGAAACACCATATATTTT. It encodes CSVGQGTSGNTIYF.